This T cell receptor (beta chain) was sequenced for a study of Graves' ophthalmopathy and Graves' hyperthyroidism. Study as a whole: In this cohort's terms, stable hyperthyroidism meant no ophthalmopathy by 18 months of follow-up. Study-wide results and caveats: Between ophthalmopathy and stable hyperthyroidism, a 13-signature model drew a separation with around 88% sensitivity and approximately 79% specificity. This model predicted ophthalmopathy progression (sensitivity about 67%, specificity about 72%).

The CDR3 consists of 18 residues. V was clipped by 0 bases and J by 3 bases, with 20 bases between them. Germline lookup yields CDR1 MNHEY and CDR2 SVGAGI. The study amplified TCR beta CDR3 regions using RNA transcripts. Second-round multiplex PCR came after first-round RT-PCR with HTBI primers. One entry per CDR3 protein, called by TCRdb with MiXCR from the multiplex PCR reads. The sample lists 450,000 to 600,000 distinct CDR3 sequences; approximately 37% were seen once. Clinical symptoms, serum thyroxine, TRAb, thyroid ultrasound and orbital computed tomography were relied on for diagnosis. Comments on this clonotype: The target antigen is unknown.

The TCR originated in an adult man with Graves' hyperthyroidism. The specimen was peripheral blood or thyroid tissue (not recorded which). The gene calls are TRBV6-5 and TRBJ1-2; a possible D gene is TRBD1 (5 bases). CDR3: CASSYSREGQGDDYGYTF. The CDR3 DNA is TGTGCCAGCAGTTACTCTCGGGAGGGGCAGGGCGATGACTATGGCTACACCTTC.